The 29 T cell receptor beta chains reported below all come from one sample, sequenced in a study of T cell responses to AZD1222 COVID-19 vaccine. Profiled with immunoSEQ multiplex PCR; TCRdb holds only in-frame clones, not every one. The table has around 140,000 clones, roughly nine tenths seen once. Sequences were derived from peripheral blood, sampled 28 days after the second AZD1222 dose. These receptors originate from an adult who received the AZD1222 COVID-19 vaccine.

The V call is TRBV10-3, the J call TRBJ1-6; D is undetermined. Germline V gene data show CDR1 as ENHRY and CDR2 as SYGVKD. The CDR3 loop spans 14 amino acids. Trimming left V 8 bases short and J 0 bases short, with 8 bases between. Here the CDR3 reads CAIGEASYNSPLHF. In DNA form, the CDR3 reads TGTGCCATCGGGGAGGCCTCCTATAATTCACCCCTCCACTTT.

The rearrangement joins TRBV2 to TRBJ1-3; a weak D match, TRBD1 (5 bases). There are 15 residues in the CDR3. From germline, CDR1 is SNHLY and CDR2 FYNNEI. V lost 7 bases and J 4 bases, leaving 17 bases between the germline ends. CDR3 region: CASTQEAAGGNTIYF. The CDR3 DNA follows: TGTGCCAGCACCCAAGAGGCGGCAGGGGGAAACACCATATATTTT.

In nucleotides, the CDR3 is TGCGCCAGCAGCCAAGATTACCGACACTCCTACAATGAGCAGTTCTTC. It yields the protein CASSQDYRHSYNEQFF. The chain joins TRBV4-3 to TRBJ2-1; D is undetermined. Germline V gene lookup returns CDR1 LGHNA and CDR2 YSLEER. V was pared by 0 bases and J by 0 bases, with 9 bases between. The CDR3 runs 16 residues.

The chain is built from TRBV11-2 and TRBJ2-3; 9 nucleotides match TRBD2. The CDR3 sequence is 15 residues long. The V gene's germline CDR1 is SGHAT and CDR2 FQNNGV. The ends lost 1 base at V and 4 bases at J; junction bases unmatched: 3. The CDR3 region is CASSLGLAGPDTQYF. The CDR3 DNA sequence: TGTGCCAGCAGCTTAGGCCTAGCGGGGCCAGATACGCAGTATTTT.

The CDR3 DNA reads TGTGCCAGCTCACCTAACCCACAGGGAGATGAGCAGTTCTTC. Protein sequence: CASSPNPQGDEQFF. The chain recombines TRBV18 with TRBJ2-1; possibly TRBD1 for D (6 bases). The CDR3 is 14 amino acids. V was shortened by 3 bases and J by 8 bases, with 14 bases between the two germline ends. Per germline, CDR1 KGHSH and CDR2 LQKENI.

The rearrangement uses TRBV4-2 and TRBJ1-1; tentatively, D is TRBD1 (5 bases). Germline CDR1 reads LGHNA; CDR2 reads YNFKEQ. The CDR3 length is 15 residues. Trimming shortened V by 0 bases and J by 4 bases, and 12 bases separated the two germline ends. The CDR3: CASSQEGSGGTEAFF. In nucleotides, the CDR3 is TGTGCCAGCAGCCAAGAGGGCAGCGGGGGCACTGAAGCTTTCTTT.

The rearrangement uses TRBV6-6 and TRBJ2-7; weak D call: TRBD2 (6 bases). V was clipped by 4 bases and J by 4 bases, with 14 bases between them. This CDR3 has 14 residues. The germline V gene has CDR1 MNHNY and CDR2 SVGAGI (reference sequence). Here the CDR3 reads CASSSPGLPYEQYF. CDR3 DNA: TGTGCCAGCAGTTCACCGGGACTCCCATACGAGCAGTACTTC.

This clone was counted once. The CDR3 bases are TGCGCCAGCAGCCAAGGAGGTGGGGAAACAGGATTCCTCACAGATACGCAGTATTTT. Translated: CASSQGGGETGFLTDTQYF. This chain uses TRBV4-1 with TRBJ2-3, with D perhaps matching TRBD1 (5 bases). The CDR3 runs to 19 residues. CDR1 and CDR2 (germline): MGHRA, YSYEKL. Trimming removed 1 base from V and 2 bases from J, with 22 bases in between.

The chain employs TRBV28 and TRBJ2-1; D uncertain. Trimming cost V 6 bases and J 5 bases, with 11 bases left between them. CDR1 is MDHEN, CDR2 SYDVKM, per germline. This CDR3 comprises 13 residues. The CDR3 DNA reads as TGTGCCAGCAGGCTCTCTAGAAACAATGAGCAGTTCTTC. It specifies CASRLSRNNEQFF.

The V gene is TRBV5-1, the J gene TRBJ2-5; 8 nucleotides match TRBD1. V gave up 4 bases and J gave up 4 bases; unmatched junction bases: 6. This CDR3 is 14 amino acids long. The germline V gene encodes CDR1 SGHRS and CDR2 YFSETQ. The CDR3 sequence is CASSLQGARETQYF. CDR3 coding DNA: TGCGCCAGCAGCCTTCAGGGGGCGCGAGAGACCCAGTACTTC.

About this clone: One junction end does not reproduce the germline sequence, and a read error may be involved. This chain connects TRBV29-1 to TRBJ2-1; TRBD1 matches at 7 bases. The CDR3 length is 14 residues. Per the germline V gene, CDR1 is SQVTM and CDR2 is ANQGSEA. The CDR3 bases are TGCAGCGGTGAATTCCGGGACAGCTACAATGAGCAGTTCTTC. Protein product: CSGEFRDSYNEQFF.

The J gene is TRBJ1-1, the V gene TRBV19; a possible D gene is TRBD1 (6 bases). The CDR3 extends over 14 amino acids. Germline assignment: CDR1 LNHDA and CDR2 SQIVND (reference sequence). V lost 7 bases to trimming and J lost 4 bases, with 16 bases between them. The CDR3 DNA reads TGTGCCAGTACCTTTGGGGGCGGCGTCACTGAAGCTTTCTTT. Protein sequence: CASTFGGGVTEAFF.

The chain links TRBV5-7 to TRBJ1-6; TRBD1 agrees at 7 bases. TRBV5-7 has ORF status, its function being uncertain. The trim removed 4 bases at V and 7 bases at J, leaving 5 bases unmatched. The CDR3 runs to 14 residues. The CDR3 nucleotides are TGTGCCAGCAGCATCGGGACAGCGAATTCACCCCTCCACTTT. The encoded protein is CASSIGTANSPLHF.

The chain is built from TRBV19 and TRBJ1-2, with 9 bases identical to TRBD1. The ends lost 6 bases at V and 8 bases at J; junction bases unmatched: 13. The CDR3 is 15 residues long. Germline values: CDR1 LNHDA, CDR2 SQIVND (reference sequence). The CDR3 here is CASRERDRADLGYTF. CDR3 bases: TGTGCCAGTAGGGAACGGGACAGGGCTGATTTAGGCTACACCTTC.

The J gene is TRBJ1-2, the V gene TRBV2, with D possibly being TRBD1 (6 bases). V shed 6 bases and J shed 5 bases, with 7 bases lying between them. Per germline, CDR1 SNHLY and CDR2 FYNNEI. The CDR3 totals 11 residues. CDR3: CASSTGYGYTF. DNA of the CDR3: TGTGCCAGCAGCACAGGGTATGGCTACACCTTC.

The J gene is TRBJ1-5, the V gene TRBV6-6; D not certain. The CDR3 is 16 residues long. The V end was cut by 0 bases, the J end by 2 bases, with 11 bases between. Germline CDR1 reads MNHNY; CDR2 reads SVGAGI (reference sequence). The CDR3 DNA reads TGTGCCAGCAGTTACTCGGCGGGTAATGGCAATCAGCCCCAGCATTTT. It codes for CASSYSAGNGNQPQHF.

This chain links TRBV10-3 with TRBJ2-7; D is perhaps TRBD1 or TRBD2 (5 bases each). The CDR3 runs 15 residues. V was clipped by 5 bases and J by 4 bases, with 18 bases between them. Germline V lookup: CDR1 ENHRY, CDR2 SYGVKD. The CDR3 coding sequence is TGTGCCATCAGTAGGACATCGGCTGGGGGATACGAGCAGTACTTC. Amino acids: CAISRTSAGGYEQYF.

The chain carries TRBV7-9 and TRBJ1-5; perhaps TRBD1 as D (6 bases). Germline V gene sequence: CDR1 SEHNR, CDR2 FQNEAQ (reference sequence). V was pared by 5 bases and J by 3 bases, with 17 bases between. CDR3 length equals 16 residues. In DNA form, the CDR3 reads TGTGCCAGCAGCCCAGGGACGGGACACTTCAATCAGCCCCAGCATTTT. Protein product: CASSPGTGHFNQPQHF.

J is TRBJ2-4 and V is TRBV28, with 8 bases that match TRBD2. The germline gives CDR1 MDHEN, CDR2 SYDVKM. CDR3 length: 17 amino acids. The junction had 8 bases not matched to a gene; V was cut back by 3 bases and J by 1 base. CDR3 residues: CASSFPYSGEAKNIQYF. DNA of the CDR3: TGTGCCAGCAGTTTCCCCTATAGCGGGGAGGCCAAAAACATTCAGTACTTC.

The chain employs TRBV3-1 (or the pseudogene TRBV3-2) and TRBJ1-5; D possibly corresponds to TRBD1 (5 bases). The CDR3 length is 14 residues. Deletions cut 0 bases from V and 6 bases from J, with 9 bases between. The germline CDR1 and CDR2 sequences are LGHDT and YNNKEL (reference sequence). The CDR3 is CASSQEGEGQPQHF. As DNA, the CDR3 is TGTGCCAGCAGCCAAGAAGGGGAGGGTCAGCCCCAGCATTTT.

The chain joins TRBV29-1 to TRBJ1-1, with D possibly TRBD1 on 5 matching bases. This CDR3 has 12 residues. V was clipped by 6 bases and J by 7 bases, with 15 bases between them. CDR1 SQVTM and CDR2 ANQGSEA come from the germline V gene. DNA for the CDR3: TGCAGCGTGGGGCGGGGAGGCATTGAAGCTTTCTTT. Protein: CSVGRGGIEAFF.

This clone was seen a single time. J is TRBJ2-1 and V is TRBV7-3; possible D gene TRBD1, 5 bases. V was pared by 2 bases and J by 13 bases, with 18 bases between. CDR3 length: 14 amino acids. In germline, CDR1 is SGHTA, CDR2 FQGTGA. The DNA of the CDR3 is TGTGCCAGCAGCTTAGAGGCGAGTTCGACAGCTCAGTTCTTC. This translates into CASSLEASSTAQFF. The full variable domain, rest sourced from reference TRBV7-3 and TRBJ2-1, is GAGVSQTPSNKVTEKGKYVELRCDPISGHTALYWYRQSLGQGPEFLIYFQGTGAADDSGLPNDRFFAVRPEGSVSTLKIQRTERGDSAVYLCASSLEASSTAQFFGPGTRLTVL.

The chain employs TRBV7-2 and TRBJ1-5; no clear D. The CDR3 runs 15 residues. Trimming took off 1 base at V and 6 bases at J, with 13 bases between the two ends. Germline CDR1 SGHTA, CDR2 FQGNSA. The CDR3 sequence is CASSLGGLGSQPQHF. CDR3 DNA: TGTGCCAGCAGCTTAGGGGGTTTGGGGTCTCAGCCCCAGCATTTT.

The table lists this clone with a count of one. The gene calls are TRBV15 and TRBJ1-5; no clear D gene. Germline V gene sequence: CDR1 LNHNV, CDR2 YYDKDF (reference sequence). The CDR3 contains 14 residues. V gave up 5 bases and J gave up 4 bases, with 12 bases separating them. CDR3 DNA sequence: TGTGCCACCAGCCCTCGCGGCCGGAATCAGCCCCAGCATTTT. This codes for CATSPRGRNQPQHF.

J is TRBJ1-2 and V is TRBV6-2 or TRBV6-3; the D gene is possibly TRBD1 (6 bases). The V and J ends lost 5 bases and 4 bases respectively, with 8 bases between them. The germline CDR1 and CDR2 sequences are MNHEY and SVGEGT. The CDR3 is 12 amino acids. The CDR3 bases are TGTGCCAGCAGTGGGGACACCTATGGCTACACCTTC. It yields the protein CASSGDTYGYTF.

The chain couples TRBV11-1 to TRBJ1-1; 12 bases align to TRBD1. Germline CDR1 reads SGHAT; CDR2 reads FQDESV (reference sequence). This CDR3 has 18 amino acids. V was pared by 0 bases and J by 4 bases, with 9 bases of the junction left unmatched. Here the CDR3 DNA reads TGTGCCAGCAGCTTAGCTAAACTCGGGACAGGGGGCCGCACTGAAGCTTTCTTT. It translates to CASSLAKLGTGGRTEAFF.

CDR3 sequence reads: CASSYPTGGTPSYEQYF. CDR3 coding DNA: TGTGCCAGCAGTTACCCGACAGGCGGCACGCCCTCCTACGAGCAGTACTTC. This sequence joins TRBV6-2 or TRBV6-3 and TRBJ2-7; D may be TRBD1 (6 bases). Germline V lookup: CDR1 MNHEY, CDR2 SVGEGT. There are 17 residues in the CDR3. Between the trimmed V and J ends, which lost 2 bases and 0 bases, there was a span of 17 bases.

The chain combines TRBV7-9 with TRBJ1-4, with TRBD1 matching over 7 bases. Germline CDR1 reads SEHNR; CDR2 reads FQNEAQ (reference sequence). This CDR3 has 17 residues. V lost 5 bases and J lost 3; bases outside the gene matches: 12. The CDR3 here is CASSINVGGWANEKLFF. Here the CDR3 DNA reads TGTGCCAGCAGCATCAACGTAGGGGGCTGGGCTAATGAAAAACTGTTTTTT. The full variable domain, rest sourced from reference TRBV7-9 and TRBJ1-4, is DTGVSQNPRHKITKRGQNVTFRCDPISEHNRLYWYRQTLGQGPEFLTYFQNEAQLEKSRLLSDRFSAERPKGSFSTLEIQRTEQGDSAMYLCASSINVGGWANEKLFFGSGTQLSVL.

The J gene is TRBJ2-7, the V gene TRBV11-2; 9 bases map to TRBD1. Looked up from germline, CDR1 is SGHAT and CDR2 is FQNNGV. J gave up 3 bases and V 5 bases, and 8 bases lay outside the gene matches. The CDR3 has 15 residues. The CDR3 region is CASSHGQGIGYEQYF. The CDR3 DNA reads TGTGCCAGCAGCCACGGACAGGGGATCGGCTACGAGCAGTACTTC.